This T cell receptor (beta chain) appears in the sequencing data of a study of graft-versus-host responses after intestinal transplantation. Across the study: Among the recipients, all got anti-thymocyte globulin induction and then tacrolimus and steroids for approximately 3 years. Overall study findings and caveats: Investigators detected GvH clones in recipient marrow, with some emerging earlier in ileum or blood. High graft-versus-host to host-versus-graft clonal ratios were seen in allografts of patients with graft-donor T cell macrochimerism.

As regards this clone: Antigen unknown.

Some clones are missing from TCRdb's copy, which holds only in-frame ones; the method was immunoSEQ multiplex PCR. The table shows 25,000 to 35,000 clones, with roughly 93% occurring only once. CDR1 LGHNA and CDR2 YNFKEQ come from the germline V gene. The CDR3 is 15 amino acids. V lost 5 bases to trimming and J lost 1 base; unmatched junction nucleotides: 7. This sequence was found in a human patient who received an intestinal transplant, so some T cells may come from the graft donor. Sequencing used PBMCs, obtained approximately 69 days after intestinal transplant. V and J are TRBV4-2 and TRBJ1-1; 7 bases match TRBD1. This CDR3 is CASSSHRGWNTEAFF. As DNA, the CDR3 is TGTGCCAGCAGCTCCCACAGGGGTTGGAACACTGAAGCTTTCTTT.